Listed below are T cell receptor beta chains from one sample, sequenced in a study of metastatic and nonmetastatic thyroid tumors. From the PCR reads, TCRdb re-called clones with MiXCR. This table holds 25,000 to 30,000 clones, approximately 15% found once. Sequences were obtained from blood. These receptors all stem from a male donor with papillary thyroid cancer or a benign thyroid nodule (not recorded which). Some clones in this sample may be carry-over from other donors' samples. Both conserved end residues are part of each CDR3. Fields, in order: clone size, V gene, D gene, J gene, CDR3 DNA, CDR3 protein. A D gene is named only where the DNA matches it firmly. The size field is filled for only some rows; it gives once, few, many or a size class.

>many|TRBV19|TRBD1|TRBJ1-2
TGTGCCAGTAGTATATGGAGAGGACCGGGACAGGGGGACAACTATGGCTACACCTTC
CASSIWRGPGQGDNYGYTF
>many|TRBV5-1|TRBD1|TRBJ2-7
TGCGCCAGCAGCCTATCCGGGACAGGGACCGAGCAGTACTTC
CASSLSGTGTEQYF
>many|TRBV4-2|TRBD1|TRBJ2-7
TGTGCCAGCAGCCAAGAAGGACAGGGAGACGAGCAGTACTTC
CASSQEGQGDEQYF
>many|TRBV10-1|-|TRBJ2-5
TGCGCCATCACGCCGGGGCGGCGGCAAGAGACCCAGTACTTC
CAITPGRRQETQYF
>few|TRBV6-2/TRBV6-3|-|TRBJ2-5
TGTGCCAGCAGTTACAGTACTAACCAAGAGACCCAGTACTTC
CASSYSTNQETQYF
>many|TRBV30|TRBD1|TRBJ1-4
TGTGCCTGGAGTGTACAGGGGACCGCAACTAATGAAAAACTGTTTTTT
CAWSVQGTATNEKLFF
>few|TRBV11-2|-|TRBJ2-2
TGTGCCAGCAGCTACGGGGGGAACACCGGGGAGCTGTTTTTT
CASSYGGNTGELFF
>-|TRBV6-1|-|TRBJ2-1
TGTGCCAGCGGGAAGGATTACAATGAGCAGTTCTTC
CASGKDYNEQFF
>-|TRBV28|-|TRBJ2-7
TGTGCCAGCAATCAATTATCGGGAGTGTACGAGCAGTACTTC
CASNQLSGVYEQYF
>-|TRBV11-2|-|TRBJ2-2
TGTGCCAGCAGCTCGAGGGTGCAGGGCTGTGCGAACACCGGGGAGCTGTTTTTT
CASSSRVQGCANTGELFF
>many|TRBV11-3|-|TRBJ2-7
TGTGCCAGCAGCTTAGGGCGCTCCTACGAGCAGTACTTC
CASSLGRSYEQYF
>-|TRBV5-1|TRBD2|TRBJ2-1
TGCGCCAGCAGCTTGACTAGCGGGAGGGGCAATGAGCAGTTCTTC
CASSLTSGRGNEQFF
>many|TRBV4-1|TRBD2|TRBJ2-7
TGCGCCAGCAGCCAAGAGGCGGGGGACTACGAGCAGTACTTC
CASSQEAGDYEQYF
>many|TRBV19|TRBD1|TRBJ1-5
TGTGCCAGTTCGGGGACAGGGAATCAGCCCCAGCATTTT
CASSGTGNQPQHF
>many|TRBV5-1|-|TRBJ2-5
TGCGCCAGCAGCTTGGAAGGTTCCCAGCAGGGGACCCAGTACTTC
CASSLEGSQQGTQYF
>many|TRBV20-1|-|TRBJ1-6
TGCAGTGCTAGAGGAGGGGGTAATTCACCCCTCCACTTT
CSARGGGNSPLHF
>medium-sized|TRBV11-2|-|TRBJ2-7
TGTGCCAGCAGCTTAGGGCCGAGCTCCTACGAGCAGTACTTC
CASSLGPSSYEQYF
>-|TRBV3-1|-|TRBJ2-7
TGTGCCAGCAGCCAAGTTCTTCTGTCTACAGGCGATCAGTACTTC
CASSQVLLSTGDQYF
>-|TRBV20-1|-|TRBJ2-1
TGCAGTGTTAGCCCAGGAAGCGCGAGGGCCCGGAATGAGCAGTTCTTC
CSVSPGSARARNEQFF
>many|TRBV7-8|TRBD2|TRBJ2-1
TGTGCCAGCAGCTTATCCGGTAGACCGGGACTAGCGGAGTACAATGAGCAGTTCTTC
CASSLSGRPGLAEYNEQFF
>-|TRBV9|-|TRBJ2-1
TGTGCCAGCAGCGTAGCCGGGACTGTCAACAATGAGCAGTTCTTC
CASSVAGTVNNEQFF
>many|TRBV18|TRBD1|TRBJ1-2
TGTGCCAGCTCACCCCAGGGGGCCGGTGGCTACACCTTC
CASSPQGAGGYTF
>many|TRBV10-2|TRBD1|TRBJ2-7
TGCGCCAGCAAACCCGGACAGGGAAAGGGAGACTACGAGCAGTACTTC
CASKPGQGKGDYEQYF
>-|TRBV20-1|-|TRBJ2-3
TGCAGTGTTCGTGACAGCACTATCACAGATACGCAGTATTTT
CSVRDSTITDTQYF
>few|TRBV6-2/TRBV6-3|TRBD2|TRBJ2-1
TGTGCCAGCAGCCTCAGCGGGGAGAGCAATGAGCAGTTCTTC
CASSLSGESNEQFF
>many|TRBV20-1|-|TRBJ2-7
TGCAGTGCTAGAGATCGACGATCGGCCTACGAGCAGTACTTC
CSARDRRSAYEQYF
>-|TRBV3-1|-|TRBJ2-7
TGTGCCAGCAGCCAAATGGGACACTTAACCTACGAGCAGTACTTC
CASSQMGHLTYEQYF
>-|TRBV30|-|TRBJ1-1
TGTGCCTGGAGTTACCAGCGGCACACTGAAGCTTTCTTT
CAWSYQRHTEAFF
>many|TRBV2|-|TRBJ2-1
TGTGCCAGCACCCCTAACTATGAGCAGTTCTTC
CASTPNYEQFF
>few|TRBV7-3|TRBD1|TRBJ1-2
TGTGCCAGCAGCCTAGATGACAGGGCGAGTGGCTACACCTTC
CASSLDDRASGYTF
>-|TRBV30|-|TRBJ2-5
TGTGCCCGCGAGGGGGAGGAGGGGGAGACCCAGTACTTC
CAREGEEGETQYF
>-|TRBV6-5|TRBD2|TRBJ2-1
TGTGCCAGCAGTTACGGAGCGGGATCGTACAATGAGCAGTTCTTC
CASSYGAGSYNEQFF
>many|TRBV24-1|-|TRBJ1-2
TGTGCCACCAGTGATTTTTCCGGTTATGGCTACACCTTC
CATSDFSGYGYTF
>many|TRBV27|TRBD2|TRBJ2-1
TGTGCCAGCACCGGGACTAGCGGGACCCTCTCCTACAATGAGCAGTTCTTC
CASTGTSGTLSYNEQFF
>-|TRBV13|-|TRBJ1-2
TGTGCCAGCAGCTTAGAAGGATGGGGCTACACCTTC
CASSLEGWGYTF
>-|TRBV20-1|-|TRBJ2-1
TGCAGTGCTAGGAAGGGAGATTCGCAGTTCTTC
CSARKGDSQFF
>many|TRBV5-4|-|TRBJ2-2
TGTGCCAGCAGACCCGGGCGGTCGACTGGGGAGCTGTTTTTT
CASRPGRSTGELFF
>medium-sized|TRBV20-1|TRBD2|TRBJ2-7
TGCAGTGCTAGAAAGACAGGGGGGACTAGCGGGAGGGTCTACGAGCAGTACTTC
CSARKTGGTSGRVYEQYF
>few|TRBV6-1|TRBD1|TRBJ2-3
TGTGCCAGCAGTCTGGACAGGGGTCGGGGTTCAGATACGCAGTATTTT
CASSLDRGRGSDTQYF
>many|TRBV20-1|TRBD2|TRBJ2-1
TGCAGTGCTAGAGGGCTAGCGGAGACCAATGAGCAGTTCTTC
CSARGLAETNEQFF
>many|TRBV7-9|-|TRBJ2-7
TGTGCCAGCAGCCTTCACAGCGAGCAGTACTTC
CASSLHSEQYF
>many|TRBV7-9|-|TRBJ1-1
TGTGCCAGCAGCACATCCCGGGACACCGACAATCGGTTCTTT
CASSTSRDTDNRFF
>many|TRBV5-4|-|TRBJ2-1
TGTGCCAGCACTGAGGCAGGCCACTACAATGAGCAGTTCTTC
CASTEAGHYNEQFF
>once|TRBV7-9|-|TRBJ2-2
TGTGCCAGCAGCCTCCCGGGATACGGGGAGCTGTTTTTT
CASSLPGYGELFF
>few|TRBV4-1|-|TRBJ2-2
TGCGCCAGCAGCCAATTCGGCGGGACGAACACCGGGGAGCTGTTTTTT
CASSQFGGTNTGELFF
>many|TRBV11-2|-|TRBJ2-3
TGTGCCAGCAGCTTAGATGCGACAGCCTCAGATACGCAGTATTTT
CASSLDATASDTQYF
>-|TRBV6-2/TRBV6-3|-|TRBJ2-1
TGTGCCACCTACCCCGGTACCTCATACAATGAGCAGTTCTTC
CATYPGTSYNEQFF
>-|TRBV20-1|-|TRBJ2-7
TGCAGTGCTAGAACTGGCGCTTCCTACGAGCAGTACTTC
CSARTGASYEQYF
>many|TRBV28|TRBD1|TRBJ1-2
TGTGCCAGCAGTTACGACAGGGGGTTCTATGGCTACACCTTC
CASSYDRGFYGYTF
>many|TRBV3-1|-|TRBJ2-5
TGTGCCAGCAGCCAACCGGGGGTCAGGGAGACCCAGTACTTC
CASSQPGVRETQYF
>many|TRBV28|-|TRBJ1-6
TGTGCCGCCCAGGGAACCTATAATTCACCCCTCCACTTT
CAAQGTYNSPLHF
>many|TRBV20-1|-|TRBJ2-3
TGCAGTGCTAGACTAGCAGAAATCACAGATACGCAGTATTTT
CSARLAEITDTQYF
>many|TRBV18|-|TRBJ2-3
TGTGCCAGCTCACCACCCTACGACACAGGAGATACGCAGTATTTT
CASSPPYDTGDTQYF
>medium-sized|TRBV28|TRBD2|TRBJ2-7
TGTGCCAGCTTGGCTAGCGGGAACATCTACGAGCAGTACTTC
CASLASGNIYEQYF
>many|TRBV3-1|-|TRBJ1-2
TGTGCCAGCAGCAACCAGAATTTGGTTAACTATGGCTACACCTTC
CASSNQNLVNYGYTF
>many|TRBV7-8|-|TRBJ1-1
TGTGCCAGCAGCTTAGGGACTGAAGCTTTCTTT
CASSLGTEAFF
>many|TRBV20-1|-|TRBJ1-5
TGCAGTGCTAGAGTGGGCGGGACACTTAGCAATCAGCCCCAGCATTTT
CSARVGGTLSNQPQHF
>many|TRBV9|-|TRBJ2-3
TGTGCCAGCAGCGTAGGTGGGGATACAGATACGCAGTATTTT
CASSVGGDTDTQYF
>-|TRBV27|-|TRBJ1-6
TGTGCCAGCAGCCTCCCCGGTGACTACTATAATTCACCCCTCCACTTT
CASSLPGDYYNSPLHF